The rows below give T cell receptor beta chains drawn from one sample of a study of T cell responses to AZD1222 COVID-19 vaccine. TCRdb's table, derived via immunoSEQ multiplex PCR, lists solely in-frame clones and lacks some. Among about 110,000 clones listed, approximately 90% were seen once. Sequences were derived from peripheral blood, sampled on day 0 of AZD1222 vaccination. These receptors were collected from an adult in good health. Both conserved end residues are part of each CDR3. The D gene is left open where the match is weak. Size values are once, few and many counts, or a class for expanded clones, and some rows have none.

TGCGCCAGCAGCTCCACGACTAGCTCCTACGAGCAGTACTTC	CASSSTTSSYEQYF	.	.	TRBV5-1	TRBJ2-7
TGTGCCAGCAGCCCAGGACGGGGCGTTTATCAGCCCCAGCATTTT	CASSPGRGVYQPQHF	.	.	TRBV11-1	TRBJ1-5
TGTGCCAGCAGCTCCCTGGGGGGAGGGGTCTACACCTTC	CASSSLGGGVYTF	.	once	TRBV7-6	TRBJ1-2
TGTGCCAGCAGCCCGGGGGTGTCTACCGAAGAGACCCAGTACTTC	CASSPGVSTEETQYF	.	.	TRBV14	TRBJ2-5
TGTGCCAGCAGTGAATTGGGACCCAAACCGGGATATACGCAGTATTTT	CASSELGPKPGYTQYF	.	.	TRBV6-1	TRBJ2-3
TGTGCCATCAGTGACGGGGTCGGCTATGGCTACACCTTC	CAISDGVGYGYTF	.	.	TRBV10-3	TRBJ1-2
TGTGCCAGTAAAGGATTAGAGGGGGCTAGTTCTGGAAACACCATATATTTT	CASKGLEGASSGNTIYF	TRBD1	.	TRBV19	TRBJ1-3
TGTGCCAGCAGTCCACGCCTCGGGACAGCCTACGAGCAGTACTTC	CASSPRLGTAYEQYF	TRBD1	.	TRBV6-5	TRBJ2-7
TGTGCCAGCAGCTACCGACAGGGTTCTGAAAAACTGTTTTTT	CASSYRQGSEKLFF	TRBD1	.	TRBV7-2	TRBJ1-4
TGTGCCACCAGCAGAGATTTGGCAGTCAATGAAAAACTGTTTTTT	CATSRDLAVNEKLFF	.	.	TRBV15	TRBJ1-4
TGTGCCAGCACCGCGACAGTTAATAATTCACCCCTCCACTTT	CASTATVNNSPLHF	.	few	TRBV7-9	TRBJ1-6
TGTGCCACTAGTTACTCCTACAATGAGCAGTTCTTC	CATSYSYNEQFF	.	.	TRBV2	TRBJ2-1
TGTGCCAGCAGTACCGGGACTAGCGGCAACAATGAGCAGTTCTTC	CASSTGTSGNNEQFF	TRBD2	.	TRBV6-5	TRBJ2-1
TGTGCCAGCAGCGGGGGAAAGGGTCAGCCCCAGCATTTT	CASSGGKGQPQHF	.	.	TRBV9	TRBJ1-5